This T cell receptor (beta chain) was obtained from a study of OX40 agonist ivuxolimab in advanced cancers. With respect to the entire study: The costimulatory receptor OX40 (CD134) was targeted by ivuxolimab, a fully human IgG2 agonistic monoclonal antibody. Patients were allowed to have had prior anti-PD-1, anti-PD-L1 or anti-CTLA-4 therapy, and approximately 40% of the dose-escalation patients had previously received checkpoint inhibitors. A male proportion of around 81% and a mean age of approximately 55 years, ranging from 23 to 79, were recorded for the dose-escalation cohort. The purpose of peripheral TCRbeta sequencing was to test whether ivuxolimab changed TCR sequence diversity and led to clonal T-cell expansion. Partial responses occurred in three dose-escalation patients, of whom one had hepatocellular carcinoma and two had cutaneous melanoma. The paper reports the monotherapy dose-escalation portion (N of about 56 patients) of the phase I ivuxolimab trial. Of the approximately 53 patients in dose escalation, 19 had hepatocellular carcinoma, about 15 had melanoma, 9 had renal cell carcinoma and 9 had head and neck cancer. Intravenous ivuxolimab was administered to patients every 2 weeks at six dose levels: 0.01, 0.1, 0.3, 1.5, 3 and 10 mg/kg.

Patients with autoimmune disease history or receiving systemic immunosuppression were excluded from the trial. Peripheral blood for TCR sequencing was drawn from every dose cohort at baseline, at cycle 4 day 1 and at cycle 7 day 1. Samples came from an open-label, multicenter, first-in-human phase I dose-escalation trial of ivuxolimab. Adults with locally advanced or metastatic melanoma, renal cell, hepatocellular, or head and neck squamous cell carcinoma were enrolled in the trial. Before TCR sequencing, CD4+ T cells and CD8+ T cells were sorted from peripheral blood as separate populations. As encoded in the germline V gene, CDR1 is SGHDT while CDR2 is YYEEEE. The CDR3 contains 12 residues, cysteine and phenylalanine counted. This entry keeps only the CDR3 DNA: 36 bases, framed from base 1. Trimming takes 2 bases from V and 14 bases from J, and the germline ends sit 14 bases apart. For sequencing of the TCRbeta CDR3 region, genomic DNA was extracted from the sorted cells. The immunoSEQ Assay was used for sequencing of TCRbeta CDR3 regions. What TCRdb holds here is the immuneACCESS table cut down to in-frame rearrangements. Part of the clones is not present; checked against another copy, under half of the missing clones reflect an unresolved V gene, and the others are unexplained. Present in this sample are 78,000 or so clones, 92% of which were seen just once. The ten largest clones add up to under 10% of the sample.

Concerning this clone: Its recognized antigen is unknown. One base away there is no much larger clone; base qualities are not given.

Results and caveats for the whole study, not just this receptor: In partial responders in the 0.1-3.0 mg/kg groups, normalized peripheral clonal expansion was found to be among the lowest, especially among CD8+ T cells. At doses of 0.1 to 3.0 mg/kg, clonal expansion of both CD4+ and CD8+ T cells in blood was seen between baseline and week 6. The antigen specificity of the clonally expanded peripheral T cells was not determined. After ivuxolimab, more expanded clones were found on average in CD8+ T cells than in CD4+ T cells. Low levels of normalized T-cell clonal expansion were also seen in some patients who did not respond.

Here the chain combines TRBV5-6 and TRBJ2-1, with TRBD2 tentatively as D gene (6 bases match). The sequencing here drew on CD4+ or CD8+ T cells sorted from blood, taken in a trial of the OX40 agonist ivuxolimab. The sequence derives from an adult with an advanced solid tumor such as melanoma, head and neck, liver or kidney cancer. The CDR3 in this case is CASSFGGTYEFF. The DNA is TGTGCCAGCAGCTTTGGTGGGACTTATGAGTTCTTC.